The 4 T cell receptor beta chains below were found in one sample sequenced in a study of blood T cell repertoires in COVID-19 (dated by TCRdb to 2020 to 2022). The library was prepared using the immunoSEQ multiplex PCR assay. TCRdb holds this immuneACCESS table with in-frame rearrangements only. Some clones are missing; in checked studies, unresolved V genes explain under half, and the rest has no known cause. In all, the sample holds a few hundred thousand clones, and approximately 90% of those were seen once. About 3.9% of the sample lies in the top ten. Material for sequencing was peripheral blood. All receptors come from a woman aged 45-59 years with active or convalescent COVID-19.

The chain uses TRBV21-1 and TRBJ1-3. TRBV21-1 is a recognized pseudogene. This CDR3 has 17 residues. The CDR3 is CASRYSGEIHSGNTIYF. The CDR3 bases are TGTGCCAGCAGATATAGCGGGGAAATACACTCTGGAAACACCATATATTTT.

The CDR3 loop reads CASSFGTGRNNEQFF. The CDR3 coding sequence is TGTGCCAGCAGTTTCGGGACAGGGAGGAACAATGAGCAGTTCTTC. The chain is built from TRBV2 and TRBJ2-1, with 9 bases aligning to TRBD1. In germline, CDR1 is SNHLY, CDR2 FYNNEI. J lost 5 bases, V lost 5 bases, and 7 bases had no gene match. This CDR3 has 15 residues.

This chain links TRBV2 with TRBJ2-7; D is ambiguous. This CDR3 contains 14 residues. V was clipped by 7 bases and J by 5 bases, with 18 bases between them. Per the germline V gene, CDR1 is SNHLY and CDR2 is FYNNEI. The CDR3 loop is CASKETSTMHEQYF. The CDR3 bases are TGTGCCAGCAAGGAGACTTCTACGATGCACGAGCAGTACTTC. Full variable domain (rest looked up from reference TRBV2 and TRBJ2-7): EPEVTQTPSHQVTQMGQEVILRCVPISNHLYFYWYRQILGQKVEFLVSFYNNEISEKSEIFDDQFSVERPDGSNFTLKIRSTKLEDSAMYFCASKETSTMHEQYFGPGTRLTVT.

V is TRBV2 and J is TRBJ1-2; D unresolved. V lost 7 bases and J lost 3, with 9 bases in between. CDR3 size: 12 residues. Germline CDR1 is SNHLY and CDR2 is FYNNEI. The CDR3 DNA reads as TGTGCCAGCACCCAACAGTACTATGGCTACACCTTC. Translating gives CASTQQYYGYTF.